This is a list of T cell receptor beta chains from one sample in a study of shared clonotypes between healthy human individuals. Sequenced by immunoSEQ multiplex PCR; TCRdb stores in-frame clones only, minus some. The table lists some 2,000,000 clones, approximately 94% of them singletons. Sequencing was done on a sample of naive CD8+ T cells sorted from blood. These receptors were taken from a man between 18 and 29 years old in good health. Each CDR3 is given with its conserved first and last residue. The D gene is left open where the match is weak. Rows give clone size only sometimes, using once, few, many, or a class for an expanded clone.

cdr3_nt,cdr3_aa,clone_size,d_call,j_call,v_call
TGTGCCAGCAGTTTCAGGGGTCATTTCACAGATACGCAGTATTTT,CASSFRGHFTDTQYF,NA,NA,TRBJ2-3,TRBV27
TGCGCCAGCAGCTCATCCGGTTCAACTGAAGCTTTCTTT,CASSSSGSTEAFF,NA,NA,TRBJ1-1,TRBV5-1
TGTGCCAGCAGCTTAGTGGGGGGCCTCAGCTCCTATAATTCACCCCTCCACTTT,CASSLVGGLSSYNSPLHF,NA,NA,TRBJ1-6,TRBV7-8
TGTGCCAGCAGTTCCTCGGACTTATACAATGAGCAGTTCTTC,CASSSSDLYNEQFF,NA,NA,TRBJ2-1,TRBV27
TGCGCCAGCAGCCAAGATGTTGACAGGGGGGGCACCTACGAGCAGTACTTC,CASSQDVDRGGTYEQYF,NA,TRBD1,TRBJ2-7,TRBV4-3
TGTGCCAGCAGCTTCTTAGCGGGTTACAATGAGCAGTTCTTC,CASSFLAGYNEQFF,NA,TRBD2,TRBJ2-1,TRBV7-2
TGTGCCAGCAGCTTAGGCGGAGGGAACACTGAAGCTTTCTTT,CASSLGGGNTEAFF,NA,NA,TRBJ1-1,TRBV13
TGTGCCAGCAGTGAATGGACAGGGGGTTATGGCTACACCTTC,CASSEWTGGYGYTF,NA,TRBD1,TRBJ1-2,TRBV25-1
TGTGCCAGCAGCCTGACTCCAGAAGAGGAAAAACTGTTTTTT,CASSLTPEEEKLFF,NA,NA,TRBJ1-4,TRBV7-9
TGTGCCAGCAGCTTCACCAATTCACCCCTCCACTTT,CASSFTNSPLHF,few,NA,TRBJ1-6,TRBV7-9
TGTGCCAGCAGCAGACCAGGACTAGCGGGGGCCTCCTACGAGCAGTACTTC,CASSRPGLAGASYEQYF,NA,TRBD2,TRBJ2-7,TRBV7-8
TGCGCCAGCAGCCAAGAAGGAGGGAACTACTATGGCTACACCTTC,CASSQEGGNYYGYTF,NA,NA,TRBJ1-2,TRBV4-3
TGTGCCAGCAGATTGGGACAGTATCAGCCCCAGCATTTT,CASRLGQYQPQHF,NA,TRBD1,TRBJ1-5,TRBV28
TGTGCCTGGAGTCCTGGGACTAGCGTGTATGAGCAGTTCTTC,CAWSPGTSVYEQFF,NA,TRBD2,TRBJ2-1,TRBV30
TGTGCCAGCAGCTCGACCGAGGCAGGGGTAGGGAATGAGCAGTTCTTC,CASSSTEAGVGNEQFF,NA,NA,TRBJ2-1,TRBV5-6
TGTGCCAGCAGGCCCGGGTCGGTGGAAGCTTTCTTT,CASRPGSVEAFF,NA,NA,TRBJ1-1,TRBV6-1
TGTGCCAGCAGCGCCCAGACAGGACCCTACGAGCAGTACTTC,CASSAQTGPYEQYF,NA,NA,TRBJ2-7,TRBV9
TGTGCCAGCAGCCATGACCAAGAGACCCAGTACTTC,CASSHDQETQYF,NA,NA,TRBJ2-5,TRBV5-6
TGTGCCAGCAGCTGGGACGGAGAAGAGACCCAGTACTTC,CASSWDGEETQYF,NA,NA,TRBJ2-5,TRBV7-6
TGTGCCAGCTCACCGGGACTAGCGGACGCCTACGAGCAGTACTTC,CASSPGLADAYEQYF,NA,TRBD2,TRBJ2-7,TRBV18
TGCAGCGCTTTAAGGGACAGTACTAAAAACGGGGAGCTGTTTTTT,CSALRDSTKNGELFF,NA,TRBD1,TRBJ2-2,TRBV29-1
TGTGCCAGCAGTGAAGGTTTGGGCAGGGGGTACGAGCAGTACTTC,CASSEGLGRGYEQYF,NA,TRBD1,TRBJ2-7,TRBV6-1
TGTGCCAGCAGTGACTGGGGACAGGGCAATGAGCAGTTCTTC,CASSDWGQGNEQFF,NA,TRBD1,TRBJ2-1,TRBV6-4
TGTGCCTGGAGTATGGTCAGGGGCGGAGAGACCCAGTACTTC,CAWSMVRGGETQYF,NA,NA,TRBJ2-5,TRBV30
TGCGCCAGCAGCCCTCTCATGGATCCCACTGAAGCTTTCTTT,CASSPLMDPTEAFF,once,NA,TRBJ1-1,TRBV5-1
TGTGCCAGCAGCTTACAGACAGGCTCCCAGGGTTACTATGGCTACACCTTC,CASSLQTGSQGYYGYTF,NA,NA,TRBJ1-2,TRBV7-2
TGTGCCTGGAGTACCTATGAAGCTTTCTTT,CAWSTYEAFF,NA,NA,TRBJ1-1,TRBV30
TGTGCCAGCAGCTCCCTTTTCGACCCGTACTATGGCTACACCTTC,CASSSLFDPYYGYTF,NA,NA,TRBJ1-2,TRBV6-5
TGTGCCAGCAGTTTCGACGAGGGCCGATACTCCTACGAGCAGTACTTC,CASSFDEGRYSYEQYF,NA,NA,TRBJ2-7,TRBV28
TGTGCCAGCAGCTTAGGGGTGATGTCGGGGGTTATAACAGATACGCAGTATTTT,CASSLGVMSGVITDTQYF,NA,NA,TRBJ2-3,TRBV11-1
TGTGCCAGCACCCCCTCTTTGGGGACGAAAACCTACGAGCAGTACTTC,CASTPSLGTKTYEQYF,NA,NA,TRBJ2-7,TRBV27
TGTGCCAGTAGTATAGATCTATCTAGCGGGCGCTATGCCAAGGAGCTGTTTTTT,CASSIDLSSGRYAKELFF,NA,TRBD2,TRBJ2-2,TRBV19
TGCGCCAGCAGTGAGTCGAAGGGACAGGGCTCCTACGAGCAGTACTTC,CASSESKGQGSYEQYF,once,TRBD1,TRBJ2-7,TRBV10-2
TGTGCCAGCAGCAAACGGGGGGTCCGAGAGACCCAGTACTTC,CASSKRGVRETQYF,NA,TRBD2,TRBJ2-5,TRBV6-5
TGTGCCAGCAGTCGGCCCGATCTCTACGAGCAGTACTTC,CASSRPDLYEQYF,NA,NA,TRBJ2-7,TRBV27
TGTGCCAGCAGTGAGCGGGGGGGCTACAATGAGCAGTTCTTC,CASSERGGYNEQFF,NA,TRBD2,TRBJ2-1,TRBV27
TGTGCCAGCTCACCAGGTTGGAGGACAGACGTAAATGAAAAACTGTTTTTT,CASSPGWRTDVNEKLFF,NA,NA,TRBJ1-4,TRBV18
TGTGCCAGCAGTTCCTTTGGGACCCAGTACTTC,CASSSFGTQYF,NA,NA,TRBJ2-5,TRBV6-5
TGTGCTAGTGGTTTGGGTACGGGGGCGAACACTGAAGCTTTCTTT,CASGLGTGANTEAFF,NA,NA,TRBJ1-1,TRBV12-5
TGTGCCAGCAGCTTAGCGAGGGGTGAAGCTTTCTTT,CASSLARGEAFF,NA,NA,TRBJ1-1,TRBV7-9
TGTGCCAGCCCCCCGGGTAGCGGGGGGCCTCTCCCCTACGAGCAGTACTTC,CASPPGSGGPLPYEQYF,NA,NA,TRBJ2-7,TRBV12-1
TGTGCCAGCAGTGAACGAGACAGGCCCTGGGGTGAAAAACTGTTTTTT,CASSERDRPWGEKLFF,NA,NA,TRBJ1-4,TRBV6-1
TGTGCCAGCAGTTTCGGGGGGCCAGCCTACGAGCAGTACTTC,CASSFGGPAYEQYF,NA,NA,TRBJ2-7,TRBV27
TGTGCCAGCAGCCCCTTGGACGCGGGAGCGGGGTACGAGCAGTACTTC,CASSPLDAGAGYEQYF,NA,TRBD2,TRBJ2-7,TRBV7-6
TGTGCCAGCAGCTTAGCAGGGACAGGGGTTATAGAGACCCAGTACTTC,CASSLAGTGVIETQYF,NA,TRBD1,TRBJ2-5,TRBV11-2
TGTGCCAGCAGTCTCAGGGTTGATGGCTACACCTTC,CASSLRVDGYTF,once,NA,TRBJ1-2,TRBV28
TGTGCCAGCAGTTGGAACAGGGGAGCCTACGAGCAGTACTTC,CASSWNRGAYEQYF,NA,TRBD1,TRBJ2-7,TRBV7-2
TGCGCCAGCAGCCAAGTCGGCTCAGGGAAAGGTCACACAGATACGCAGTATTTT,CASSQVGSGKGHTDTQYF,NA,NA,TRBJ2-3,TRBV4-1
TGTGCCTGGAGTGAGGTAGCGGGAGTTCTCCCCGGGGAGCTGTTTTTT,CAWSEVAGVLPGELFF,NA,TRBD2,TRBJ2-2,TRBV30
TGTGCCAGCAGTCTAGTGGCTATCCTGTACAATGAGCAGTTCTTC,CASSLVAILYNEQFF,NA,NA,TRBJ2-1,TRBV11-2
TGTGCCAGCAGTCCGGGCCTCTTCAACGGCTACACCTTC,CASSPGLFNGYTF,NA,NA,TRBJ1-2,TRBV6-5
TGCGCCAGCAGCCAAGTAGCAGCGGGAGGGCCGACTTCCTACGAGCAGTACTTC,CASSQVAAGGPTSYEQYF,NA,TRBD2,TRBJ2-7,TRBV4-1
TGCGCCAGCAGCATGTGGGACACCTTCTCCTATAATTCACCCCTCCACTTT,CASSMWDTFSYNSPLHF,NA,NA,TRBJ1-6,TRBV5-1